The clone carrying this TCR beta chain was seen more than once but under ten times. The antigen is not known. The data belong to a study of identical twins. The germline V gene has CDR1 MGHRA and CDR2 YSYEKL. CDR3 length equals 16 residues. Trimming left V 0 bases short and J 0 bases short, with 12 bases between. Study-level findings and limits: Cross-sectional statistical analysis, not tracking of the same donors, underpinned the conclusions. With abundant cord blood beta clonotypes, insertions were fewer; memory repertoires showed no such pattern. The degree of excess twin sharing was weaker in beta out-of-frame sequences.

TCRdb reprocessed the 5' RACE reads via MiXCR and lists one record per CDR3 protein. Of roughly 290,000 distinct CDR3 sequences in the sample, 9.5% are singletons; the top ten hold approximately 6.5%. These data also featured in a second study, about yellow fever vaccine responses in identical twins.

This chain joins TRBV4-1 and TRBJ2-7; D possibly corresponds to TRBD2 (6 bases). What was sequenced was CD8+ T cells sorted from blood. The sequence derives from a woman between 18 and 30 years old in good health. CDR3 region: CASSQDNGGNSYEQYF. CDR3 bases: TGCGCCAGCAGCCAAGATAACGGGGGAAACTCCTACGAGCAGTACTTC.